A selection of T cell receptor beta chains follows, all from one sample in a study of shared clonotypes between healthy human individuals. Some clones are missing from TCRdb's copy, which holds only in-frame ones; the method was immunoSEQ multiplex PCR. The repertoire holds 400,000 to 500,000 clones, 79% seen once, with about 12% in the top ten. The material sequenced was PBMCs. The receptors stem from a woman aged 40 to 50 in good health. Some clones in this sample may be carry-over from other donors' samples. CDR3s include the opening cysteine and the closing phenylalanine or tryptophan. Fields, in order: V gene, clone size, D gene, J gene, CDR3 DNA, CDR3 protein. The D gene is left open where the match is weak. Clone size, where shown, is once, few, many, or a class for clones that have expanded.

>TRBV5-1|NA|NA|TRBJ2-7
TGCGCCAGCAGCTCGGTGTCCGAGGGGGGACAGTACTTC
CASSSVSEGGQYF
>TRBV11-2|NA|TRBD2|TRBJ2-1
TGTGCCAGCAGGGGTATTAGCGGGAGGTACAATGAGCAGTTCTTC
CASRGISGRYNEQFF
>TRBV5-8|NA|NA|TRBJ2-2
TGTGCCAGCAACCCAGGGTACGGGGAGCTGTTTTTT
CASNPGYGELFF
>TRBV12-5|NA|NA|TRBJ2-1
TGTGCTACAGCCCGGGACTACAATGAGCAGTTCTTC
CATARDYNEQFF
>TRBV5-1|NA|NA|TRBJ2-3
TGCGCCAGCGGCCTCGAAACAGATACGCAGTATTTT
CASGLETDTQYF
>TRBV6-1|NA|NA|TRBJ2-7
TGTGCCAGCAGTTCTTCCGGGACGGAATGGGATGAGCAGTACTTC
CASSSSGTEWDEQYF
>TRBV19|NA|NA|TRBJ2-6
TGTGCCAGTAAGGGAACGAGCTCTGGGGCCAACGTCCTGACTTTC
CASKGTSSGANVLTF
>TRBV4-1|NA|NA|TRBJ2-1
TGCGCCAGCAGCCCGGGGGCCGTTGGGGAGCAGTTCTTC
CASSPGAVGEQFF
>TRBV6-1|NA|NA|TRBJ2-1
TGTGCCAGCAGTGAGGGGTGGTACGGACAGTTCTTC
CASSEGWYGQFF
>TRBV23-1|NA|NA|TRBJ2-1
TGCGCCAGCCCCGGGCCCACCCAATCCTACAATGAGCAGTTCTTC
CASPGPTQSYNEQFF
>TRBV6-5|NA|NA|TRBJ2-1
TGTGCCACCAAGGCGGGCGGGAATTCCTACAATGAGCAGTTCTTC
CATKAGGNSYNEQFF
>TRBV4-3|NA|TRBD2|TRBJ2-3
TGCGCCAGCAGCCAAGGGGTCCCAGCGGGAGTCTGGGATACGCAGTATTTT
CASSQGVPAGVWDTQYF
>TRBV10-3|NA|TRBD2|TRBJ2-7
TGTGCCATCAGTGGGGGGGGTACCCCGCGCGAGCAGTACTTC
CAISGGGTPREQYF
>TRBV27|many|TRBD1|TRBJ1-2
TGTGCCAGCAGTCGCACAGGGGACTATGGCTACACCTTC
CASSRTGDYGYTF
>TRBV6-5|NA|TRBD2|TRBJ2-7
TGTGCCAGCAGAACCGGGACTAGCGACTACGAGCAGTACTTC
CASRTGTSDYEQYF
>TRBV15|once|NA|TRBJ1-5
TGTGCCACCAGCAGGGGGAGGATTCAGCCCCAGCATTTT
CATSRGRIQPQHF
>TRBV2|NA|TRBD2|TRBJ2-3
TGTGCCAGCAGTGAAGGGGGGTCCCTAGGACTAGCGGTGAGCACAGATACGCAGTATTTT
CASSEGGSLGLAVSTDTQYF
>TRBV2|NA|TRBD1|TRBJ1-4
TGTGCCAGCAGAGAACAGGGGCAGGGTGAAAAACTGTTTTTT
CASREQGQGEKLFF
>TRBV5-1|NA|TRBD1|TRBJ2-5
TGCGCCAGCAGCTTGGGGACAGGGACGGGAGAGACCCAGTACTTC
CASSLGTGTGETQYF
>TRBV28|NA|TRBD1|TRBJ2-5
TGTGCCAGCAGTTCCCCCCCTACAGGGGGCGGAGAGACCCAGTACTTC
CASSSPPTGGGETQYF
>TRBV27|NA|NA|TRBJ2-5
TGTGCCAGCAGTGGCTACGGGGAGACCCAGTACTTC
CASSGYGETQYF
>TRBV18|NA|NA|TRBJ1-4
TGTGCCAGCTCACCAAGTGAAGATGAAAAACTGTTTTTT
CASSPSEDEKLFF
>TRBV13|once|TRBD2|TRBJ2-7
TGTGCCAGCTCCATAGCGGGAGTCTACGAGCAGTACTTC
CASSIAGVYEQYF
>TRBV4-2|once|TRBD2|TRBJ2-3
TGTGCCAGCAGCCAGGGACTAGCGGGAGGAGATACGCAGTATTTT
CASSQGLAGGDTQYF
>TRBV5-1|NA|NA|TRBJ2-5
TGCGCCAGCAGTAGGCAGGGCGAGGAGACCCAGTACTTC
CASSRQGEETQYF
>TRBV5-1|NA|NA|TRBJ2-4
TGCGCCAGCAGCTTGGAACAGGGAATGCAGAACATTCAGTACTTC
CASSLEQGMQNIQYF
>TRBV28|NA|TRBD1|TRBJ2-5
TGTGCCAGCAACTATGGACAGGTGGAGACCCAGTACTTC
CASNYGQVETQYF
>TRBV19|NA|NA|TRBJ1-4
TGTGCCAGTAGTGTAACACAGGGAGGCTTCGGAAAACTGTTTTTT
CASSVTQGGFGKLFF
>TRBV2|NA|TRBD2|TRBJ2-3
TGTGCCAGCAGTCCGGGACTAGCGGGAGGCACAGATACGCAGTATTTT
CASSPGLAGGTDTQYF
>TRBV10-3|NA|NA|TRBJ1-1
TGTGCCATCAGTGAGCGGGGTCTAAGTAAGACTGAAGCTTTCTTT
CAISERGLSKTEAFF
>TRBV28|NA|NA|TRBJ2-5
TGTGCCAGCAGTTTTCGGCGGGAGAGGGGGGAGACCCAGTACTTC
CASSFRRERGETQYF
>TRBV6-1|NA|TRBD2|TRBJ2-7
TGTGCCAGCCTTAGCGGGAGTGGCGAGCAGTACTTC
CASLSGSGEQYF
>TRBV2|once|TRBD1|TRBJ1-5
TGTGCCAGCCACCCCCGGGACAGGCGCAATCAGCCCCAGCATTTT
CASHPRDRRNQPQHF
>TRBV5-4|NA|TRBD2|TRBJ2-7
TGTGCCAGCAGCTTGAGTCTAGCGGGAGGGCTCGCCGAGCAGTACTTC
CASSLSLAGGLAEQYF
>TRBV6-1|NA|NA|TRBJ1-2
TGTGCCAGCAGTGAAGTTCCGACAGAATGGGACATCTATGGCTACACCTTC
CASSEVPTEWDIYGYTF
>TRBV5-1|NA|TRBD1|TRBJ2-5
TGCGCCAGCAGCTTGACCGGGACAGGGGTTCAAGAGACCCAGTACTTC
CASSLTGTGVQETQYF
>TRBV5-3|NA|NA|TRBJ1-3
TGTGCCAGAACCCAAGGAGGACGGCCCCAAAACACCATATATTTT
CARTQGGRPQNTIYF
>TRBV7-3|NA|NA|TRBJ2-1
TGTGCCAGCAGCTTTGTAAGGGCCGACAATGAGCAGTTCTTC
CASSFVRADNEQFF
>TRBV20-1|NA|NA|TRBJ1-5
TGCAGTGCTAGTGGAGATCAGCCCCAGCATTTT
CSASGDQPQHF
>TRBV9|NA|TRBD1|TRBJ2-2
TGTGCCAGCAGCGTAGTTGGACAGGCTCACACCGGGGAGCTGTTTTTT
CASSVVGQAHTGELFF
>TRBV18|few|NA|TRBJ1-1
TGTGCCAGCTCCCCGACGACAGTCCTCACTGAAGCTTTCTTT
CASSPTTVLTEAFF
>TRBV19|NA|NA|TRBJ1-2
TGTGCCAGTAGTATTTCAGCGGGGCTTGGCTACACCTTC
CASSISAGLGYTF